This is a list of T cell receptor beta chains from one sample in a study of technical replicates of blood from a handful of donors. Clones were sequenced by immunoSEQ multiplex PCR, and TCRdb holds only the in-frame ones, with some missing. This sample carries approximately 90,000 clones, around 96% of them seen once, and the ten largest clones take approximately 0.25%. Sequenced input: T cells isolated from PBMCs. The receptor set was obtained from a human donor in good health. The CDR3 runs from the conserved cysteine through the conserved F or W. A D gene is named only where the DNA matches it firmly. Size is stated for part of the rows, as once, few or many counts, or as a class when the clone is expanded.

>15|TRBV28|.|TRBJ1-1|.
TGTGCCAGCAGTTTGAACGGGGGATGGGAGGTAGAAGCTTTCTTT
CASSLNGGWEVEAFF
>15|TRBV6-6|.|TRBJ2-7|.
TGTGCCAGCAGTTACTCGGTAACTTTCTCTCACGAGCAGTACTTC
CASSYSVTFSHEQYF
>11|TRBV11-2|.|TRBJ2-1|.
TGTGCCAGCACCCTCGGGGATGAGCAGTTCTTC
CASTLGDEQFF
>16|TRBV5-1|.|TRBJ2-3|.
TGCGCCAGCAGCTTGGCCGGCAGGGGCAGCACAGATACGCAGTATTTT
CASSLAGRGSTDTQYF
>14|TRBV28|.|TRBJ1-2|.
TGTGCCAGCAGTATCCCTGGGCCTAACTATGGCTACACCTTC
CASSIPGPNYGYTF
>13|TRBV28|TRBD2|TRBJ2-7|.
TGTGCCAGCAGTCTAGCGGCGACCTACGAGCAGTACTTC
CASSLAATYEQYF
>14|TRBV4-1|TRBD2|TRBJ2-1|.
TGCGCCAGCAGCCACGGGGGGAACTACAATGAGCAGTTCTTC
CASSHGGNYNEQFF
>16|TRBV27|TRBD2|TRBJ2-5|once
TGTGCCAGCAGTCCGACTCGGACTAGCCTTCAAGAGACCCAGTACTTC
CASSPTRTSLQETQYF
>14|TRBV7-3|TRBD1|TRBJ1-6|.
TGTGCCAGCAGCTCCGGGACAGTTAATTCACCCCTCCACTTT
CASSSGTVNSPLHF
>16|TRBV6-5|.|TRBJ1-4|.
TGTGCCAGCAGTTACGTAACACCTGCAACTAATGAAAAACTGTTTTTT
CASSYVTPATNEKLFF
>12|TRBV28|.|TRBJ1-2|.
TGTGCCAGCAGCTCGACGAGAGGTGGCTACACCTTC
CASSSTRGGYTF
>14|TRBV5-4|TRBD1|TRBJ1-1|.
TGTGCCAGCAGCAAGGGACAGGATCAATATGAAGCTTTCTTT
CASSKGQDQYEAFF
>13|TRBV5-1|TRBD1|TRBJ1-2|.
TGCGCCAGCAGCCTACAGGGGCCAGGAGGCTACACCTTC
CASSLQGPGGYTF
>14|TRBV30|.|TRBJ1-5|.
TGTGCCTGGAGTATGGGGGACAACAATCAGCCCCAGCATTTT
CAWSMGDNNQPQHF
>20|TRBV21-1|.|TRBJ1-3|.
TGTGCCAGCAGCAGGGTAGACAGGGAACACAACCCGTCCTCTGGAAACACCATATATTTT
CASSRVDREHNPSSGNTIYF
>15|TRBV15|.|TRBJ1-5|.
TGTGCCACCAGCACCAAAGACACGAGAAATCAGCCCCAGCATTTT
CATSTKDTRNQPQHF
>13|TRBV7-9|TRBD2|TRBJ2-7|.
TGTGCCAGCAGCTTAGTGGGGGGGGAAGAGCAGTACTTC
CASSLVGGEEQYF
>16|TRBV18|TRBD1|TRBJ2-7|.
TGTGCCAGCTCACTAACAATAGGGACAGTCTCTTTCGAGCAGTACTTC
CASSLTIGTVSFEQYF
>15|TRBV2|.|TRBJ2-1|.
TGTGCCAGCAGTGAGTTGCAGCGTTTAAACAATGAGCAGTTCTTC
CASSELQRLNNEQFF
>15|TRBV7-7|TRBD2|TRBJ2-2|.
TGTGCTAGCAGCTTAGAACTAGCGGTTACCGGGGAGCTGTTTTTT
CASSLELAVTGELFF
>15|TRBV10-1|.|TRBJ2-7|.
TGCGCCAGCAGTGAGTTGTCGGGTGGCTCCTACGAGCAGTACTTC
CASSELSGGSYEQYF
>13|TRBV19|.|TRBJ2-5|.
TGTGCCAGTAGTATAGATCTGGAGGAGACCCAGTACTTC
CASSIDLEETQYF
>13|TRBV10-1|.|TRBJ1-2|.
TGCGCCAGCAGTGGAGGGATAAACTATGGCTACACCTTC
CASSGGINYGYTF
>15|TRBV14|TRBD1|TRBJ1-2|.
TGTGCCAGCAGCCAGCAACACAGGGGCTTCTATGGCTACACCTTC
CASSQQHRGFYGYTF
>15|TRBV5-1|TRBD1|TRBJ1-1|.
TGCGCCAGCAGCTTGAGGACAGGGCAGGTCACTGAAGCTTTCTTT
CASSLRTGQVTEAFF
>14|TRBV19|TRBD2|TRBJ2-5|once
TGTGCCAGTAGGGGACTAGCGGGGGGGGAGACCCAGTACTTC
CASRGLAGGETQYF
>14|TRBV5-6|TRBD1|TRBJ2-5|.
TGTGCCAGCAGCTGGGACAGGGGATTAGAGACCCAGTACTTC
CASSWDRGLETQYF
>13|TRBV28|TRBD1|TRBJ1-1|.
TGTGCCAGCAGTTTTAGGACAGGGGGCGCAGCTTTCTTT
CASSFRTGGAAFF
>12|TRBV10-3|.|TRBJ2-7|.
TGTGCCACAACCGGGAACACCTACGAGCAGTACTTC
CATTGNTYEQYF
>13|TRBV6-4|.|TRBJ1-2|.
TGTGCCAGCAGGGTGGGGAGAAACTATGGCTACACCTTC
CASRVGRNYGYTF
>13|TRBV2|TRBD1|TRBJ1-2|few
TGTGCCTCCACAGGGGGCGAAGTCTATGGCTACACCTTC
CASTGGEVYGYTF
>16|TRBV5-4|TRBD2|TRBJ2-5|.
TGTGCCAGCAGCTTCGGGGCGGGGGGGTACCAAGAGACCCAGTACTTC
CASSFGAGGYQETQYF
>17|TRBV28|.|TRBJ1-1|.
TGTGCCAGCAGTTTAAGTCATGGAGTTATCCGGAACACTGAAGCTTTCTTT
CASSLSHGVIRNTEAFF
>15|TRBV9|TRBD2|TRBJ2-7|.
TGTGCCAGCAGCGTAGGTTCGGGAGGGCGGAACGAGCAGTACTTC
CASSVGSGGRNEQYF
>16|TRBV15|.|TRBJ1-2|.
TGTGCCACCAGCACCACCCAATGGGAGGGCAGCTATGGCTACACCTTC
CATSTTQWEGSYGYTF
>15|TRBV2|.|TRBJ2-7|.
TGTGCCAGCAGTGAAGGAGGCGGAAGGTCCTACGAGCAGTACTTC
CASSEGGGRSYEQYF
>13|TRBV6-1|.|TRBJ1-1|.
TGTGCCAGCCTTCGGGAGGAGAACACTGAAGCTTTCTTT
CASLREENTEAFF
>13|TRBV5-1|.|TRBJ1-2|.
TGCGCCAGCGGGCCTGGACTAAACTATGGCTACACCTTC
CASGPGLNYGYTF
>18|TRBV5-8|TRBD1|TRBJ2-7|.
TGTGCCAGCAGCCAGCGTCCCGGGACAGGGCCGGATTTCTACGAGCAGTACTTC
CASSQRPGTGPDFYEQYF